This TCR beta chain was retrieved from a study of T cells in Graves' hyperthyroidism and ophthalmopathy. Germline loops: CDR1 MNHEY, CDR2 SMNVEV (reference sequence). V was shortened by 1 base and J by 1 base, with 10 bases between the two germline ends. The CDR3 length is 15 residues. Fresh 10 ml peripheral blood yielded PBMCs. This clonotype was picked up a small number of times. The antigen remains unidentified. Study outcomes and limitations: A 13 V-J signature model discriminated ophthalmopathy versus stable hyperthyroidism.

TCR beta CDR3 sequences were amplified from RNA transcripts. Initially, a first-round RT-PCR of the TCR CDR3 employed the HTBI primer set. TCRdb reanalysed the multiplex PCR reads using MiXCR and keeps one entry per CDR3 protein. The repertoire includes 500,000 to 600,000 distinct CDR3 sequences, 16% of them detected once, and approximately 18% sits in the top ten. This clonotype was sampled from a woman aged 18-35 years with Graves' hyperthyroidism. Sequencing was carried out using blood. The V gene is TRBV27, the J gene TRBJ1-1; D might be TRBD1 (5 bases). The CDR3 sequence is CASSLFGGANTEAFF. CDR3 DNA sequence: TGTGCCAGCAGTTTATTCGGGGGTGCGAACACTGAAGCTTTCTTT.